What follows are 20 T cell receptor beta chains derived from one specimen sequenced in a study of T cells after yellow fever vaccination. TCRdb re-called the 5' RACE reads through MiXCR, storing one row per CDR3 protein. The sample lists hundreds of thousands of distinct CDR3 sequences; more than 9% were seen once. The sequencing here drew on PBMCs, taken on the day of the yellow fever booster vaccination. The origin of the receptors is a young man who received the YFV17D yellow fever vaccine.

This clonotype appeared a few times. The chain carries TRBV20-1 and TRBJ2-1; no reliable D call. Germline assignment: CDR1 DFQATT and CDR2 SNEGSKA (reference sequence). Trimming cost V 1 base and J 4 bases, with 8 bases left between them. The CDR3 spans 13 residues. CDR3 protein: CSARVQTYNEQFF. The CDR3 coding sequence is TGCAGTGCTAGAGTCCAGACATACAATGAGCAGTTCTTC.

This clonotype was recorded a few times. This rearrangement joins TRBV5-1 to TRBJ2-1, with TRBD2 as a possible D gene (5 bases). Deletions cut 0 bases from V and 0 bases from J, with 10 bases between. Germline V gives CDR1 SGHRS, CDR2 YFSETQ. The CDR3 runs 16 residues. CDR3 sequence: CASSLGDGSSYNEQFF. The DNA of the CDR3 is TGCGCCAGCAGCTTGGGAGATGGGAGCTCCTACAATGAGCAGTTCTTC.

This clonotype occurred many times. This chain links TRBV7-2 with TRBJ2-1; 12 nucleotides agree with TRBD2. The germline V gene has CDR1 SGHTA and CDR2 FQGNSA. V was clipped by 5 bases and J by 6 bases; unmatched bases: 8. The CDR3 covers 16 residues. The CDR3 sequence: CASSPQPSGRVNEQFF. CDR3 sequence (DNA): TGTGCCAGCAGCCCCCAACCTAGCGGGAGGGTCAATGAGCAGTTCTTC.

The chain uses TRBV5-4 and TRBJ2-7; unclear D gene. The V and J ends lost 4 bases and 3 bases respectively, with 11 bases between them. The length of the CDR3 is 13 residues. Germline-derived CDR1 and CDR2 are SGHNT and YYREEE (reference sequence). The CDR3 sequence is CASSAQLNYEQYF. CDR3 DNA: TGTGCCAGCAGCGCTCAACTCAACTACGAGCAGTACTTC.

This chain connects TRBV7-2 to TRBJ2-3; D unresolved. V was cut by 0 bases and J by 6 bases, with 13 bases left in between. This CDR3 has 15 residues. Germline V CDR1 and CDR2: SGHTA, FQGNSA. In DNA form, the CDR3 reads TGTGCCAGCAGCTTAGCGCCCGAACGCCGGGATACGCAGTATTTT. Its translation: CASSLAPERRDTQYF. Complete variable domain (other parts from reference TRBV7-2 and TRBJ2-3): GAGVSQSPSNKVTEKGKDVELRCDPISGHTALYWYRQSLGQGLEFLIYFQGNSAPDKSGLPSDRFSAERTGGSVSTLTIQRTQQEDSAVYLCASSLAPERRDTQYFGPGTRLTVL.

This clonotype has only a few counts. The V call is TRBV12-3 or TRBV12-4, the J call TRBJ2-2; TRBD1 matches 8 bases. Trimming cost V 7 bases and J 3 bases; bases outside gene matches: 4. CDR3 length equals 14 residues. The CDR3 sequence is CASTRDRYTGELFF. CDR3 in DNA: TGTGCCAGCACCCGGGACAGGTACACCGGGGAGCTGTTTTTT.

This clonotype was recorded a few times. The rearrangement links TRBV7-9 to TRBJ2-1; 9 nucleotides agree with TRBD1. The CDR3 spans 16 residues. Germline CDR1 and CDR2: SEHNR and FQNEAQ (reference sequence). The J segment lost 2 bases and the V segment lost 5 bases, leaving 7 bases of the junction unmatched. CDR3 nucleotides: TGTGCCAGCAGCACCGAATGGACAGGGGCCTACAATGAGCAGTTCTTC. Encoded protein: CASSTEWTGAYNEQFF.

This clonotype was seen more than once but under ten times. The V call is TRBV20-1, the J call TRBJ2-4; unclear D gene. Per germline, CDR1 DFQATT and CDR2 SNEGSKA (reference sequence). The V and J ends lost 1 base and 0 bases respectively, with 4 bases between them. The CDR3 is made up of 13 amino acids. The CDR3 reads CSARVLAKNIQYF. The CDR3 DNA is TGCAGTGCTAGAGTTTTAGCCAAAAACATTCAGTACTTC.

This clonotype has more than one count but fewer than ten. The rearrangement joins TRBV28 to TRBJ2-7; 13 bases match TRBD2. Germline assignment: CDR1 MDHEN and CDR2 SYDVKM. Losses at the gene ends were 5 bases for V and 3 bases for J; bases not matched to a gene: 7. The CDR3 has 16 amino acids. The CDR3 loop reads CASSPFGTSGNYEQYF. In DNA, the CDR3 is TGTGCCAGCAGTCCTTTCGGGACTAGCGGGAACTACGAGCAGTACTTC.

This clonotype was picked up a small number of times. This sequence joins TRBV20-1 and TRBJ2-1, with 9 positions matching TRBD1. The CDR3 covers 15 residues. The V and J ends lost 2 bases and 8 bases, in that order; junction bases with no gene match: 10. Per germline, CDR1 DFQATT and CDR2 SNEGSKA (reference sequence). CDR3 sequence: CSARPPGQGLDEQFF. CDR3 sequence (DNA): TGCAGTGCTAGACCGCCGGGACAGGGTTTGGATGAGCAGTTCTTC.

A few counts support this clonotype. This chain links TRBV21-1 with TRBJ1-2; the tabulated D call, TRBD1, remains unverified against the DNA. TRBV21-1 is labeled a pseudogene. The CDR3 totals 19 residues. CDR3 sequence reads: CASSSPPDRGNLRGYGYTF. As DNA, the CDR3 is TGTGCCAGCAGCTCCCCCCCAGACAGGGGAAATCTCAGAGGCTATGGCTACACCTTC.

The V and J genes are TRBV6-2 or TRBV6-3 and TRBJ1-5; tentatively, D is TRBD1 (5 bases). The CDR3 has 15 amino acids. V lost 6 bases and J lost 3, with 15 bases in between. The germline gives CDR1 MNHEY, CDR2 SVGEGT. The CDR3 loop reads CASRGLRASNQPQHF. In DNA, the CDR3 is TGTGCCAGCAGGGGACTCCGGGCTTCCAATCAGCCCCAGCATTTT.

This clonotype was detected a few times. The genes are TRBV7-8 and TRBJ2-2; D is uncertain. This CDR3 is 15 amino acids long. The V gene lost 5 bases and the J gene lost 5 bases, with 15 bases spanning the gap. Per germline, CDR1 SGHVS and CDR2 FQNEAQ. The CDR3 loop reads CASSRPPNGTGELFF. The CDR3 nucleotides read TGTGCCAGCAGCCGCCCTCCTAATGGGACCGGGGAGCTGTTTTTT.

Only a few counts were recorded for this clonotype. The chain couples TRBV5-1 to TRBJ1-1; 7 bases align to TRBD1. V dropped 2 bases and J dropped 11; count of bases not matched to a gene: 9. Looked up from germline, CDR1 is SGHRS and CDR2 is YFSETQ. CDR3 size: 13 residues. The DNA for the CDR3 is TGCGCCAGCAGCTTTACAGGGGCCGCCGAGGCTTTCTTT. Its protein is CASSFTGAAEAFF.

The chain employs TRBV5-1 and TRBJ1-4, with TRBD1 as a possible D gene (5 bases). V lost 1 base and J lost 7, with 29 bases in between. CDR1 and CDR2 (germline): SGHRS, YFSETQ. The CDR3 consists of 20 residues. CDR3: CASSLMGRGTVNLGSEKLFF. In DNA, the CDR3 is TGCGCCAGCAGCTTGATGGGAAGAGGGACGGTTAACTTGGGAAGTGAAAAACTGTTTTTT.

The chain joins TRBV12-3 or TRBV12-4 to TRBJ1-1; D remains unclear. CDR3 length: 15 amino acids. The V and J ends lost 3 bases and 3 bases respectively, with 14 bases between them. CDR3 amino acids: CASSLAWRRYTEAFF. In DNA, the CDR3 is TGTGCCAGCAGTTTGGCCTGGCGGCGCTACACTGAAGCTTTCTTT.

This chain uses TRBV12-3 or TRBV12-4 with TRBJ2-7; 7 bases fit TRBD1. The ends lost 5 bases at V and 7 bases at J; junction bases unmatched: 17. CDR3 length: 16 amino acids. Written as DNA, the CDR3 is TGTGCCAGCAGTCCACAGGTCCAGACAGGGTTTGAAGAGCAGTACTTC. Its protein is CASSPQVQTGFEEQYF.

This clonotype has ten or more counts. This sequence joins TRBV7-2 and TRBJ2-1, with D perhaps given as TRBD1 or TRBD2 (5 bases each). The CDR3 length is 15 residues. CDR1 and CDR2 from the germline V gene are SGHTA and FQGNSA. Trimming took off 1 base at V and 1 base at J, with 8 bases between the two ends. CDR3 sequence (DNA): TGTGCCAGCAGCTTAGATGGGGGATCCTACAATGAGCAGTTCTTC. Protein: CASSLDGGSYNEQFF.

The chain joins TRBV20-1 to TRBJ2-1; tentatively, D is TRBD2 (5 bases). Between the trimmed V and J ends, which lost 6 bases and 9 bases, there was a span of 9 bases. The CDR3 runs to 10 residues. Germline CDR1 and CDR2: DFQATT and SNEGSKA (reference sequence). CDR3 loop: CSAGAAEQFF. The CDR3 DNA reads TGCAGTGCCGGAGCGGCTGAGCAGTTCTTC.

This clonotype was seen a handful of times. The chain uses TRBV12-3 or TRBV12-4 and TRBJ2-3, with 7 bases that match TRBD2. V was clipped by 2 bases and J by 4 bases; unmatched bases: 12. The CDR3 runs 17 residues. The CDR3 here is CASSLSFGGSLSDTQYF. In nucleotides, the CDR3 is TGTGCCAGCAGTTTAAGTTTTGGCGGGAGCTTGTCAGATACGCAGTATTTT.